One sample yielded the 13 T cell receptor beta chains listed below, sequenced in a study of cytotoxic CD8 clonotypes in ibrutinib-treated CLL. Method: immunoSEQ multiplex PCR; TCRdb's copy keeps in-frame clones and lacks some. The sample includes 150,000 to 250,000 clones, approximately 68% of them seen just once. The input for sequencing was PBMCs, taken after 24 months of ibrutinib treatment. Every receptor here comes from a human donor with chronic lymphocytic leukemia.

The J gene is TRBJ1-3, the V gene TRBV2; D is ambiguous. V shed 5 bases and J shed 0 bases, with 5 bases lying between them. Per the germline V gene, CDR1 is SNHLY and CDR2 is FYNNEI. The CDR3 consists of 13 residues. The CDR3 here is CASSSDSGNTIYF. In DNA form, the CDR3 reads TGTGCCAGCAGTAGCGACTCTGGAAACACCATATATTTT.

The gene calls are TRBV7-9 and TRBJ2-4; 8 nucleotides match TRBD2. The CDR3 contains 18 residues. CDR1 and CDR2 from the germline V gene are SEHNR and FQNEAQ (reference sequence). J was trimmed by 11 bases and V by 1 base; bases with no gene match: 19. The CDR3 DNA reads TGTGCCAGCAGCTTAGTAGGGGGATTTCGGGAGGGCCCGCTAGTTCAGTACTTC. Protein product: CASSLVGGFREGPLVQYF.

J is TRBJ2-1 and V is TRBV4-2; 7 bases are a match to TRBD2. CDR3 length: 17 amino acids. The V and J ends lost 1 base and 7 bases, in that order; junction bases with no gene match: 13. The germline CDR1 and CDR2 sequences are LGHNA and YNFKEQ. CDR3 in DNA: TGTGCCAGCAGCCAAGGAAGGGTGGGAGGGCCAGGGAATGAGCAGTTCTTC. It codes for CASSQGRVGGPGNEQFF.

J is TRBJ1-5 and V is TRBV18, with TRBD1 identical over 7 bases. The CDR3 contains 13 residues. V gave up 8 bases and J gave up 5 bases; unmatched junction bases: 6. CDR1 and CDR2 from the germline V gene are KGHSH and LQKENI. CDR3 amino acids: CASTTGVDQPQHF. CDR3 DNA: TGTGCCAGCACTACAGGGGTAGATCAGCCCCAGCATTTT.

The CDR3 loop is CASSSGLAADTQYF. CDR3 coding DNA: TGTGCCAGCAGTTCCGGACTAGCGGCAGATACGCAGTATTTT. The chain joins TRBV7-2 to TRBJ2-3, with TRBD2 matching over 10 bases. Per the germline V gene, CDR1 is SGHTA and CDR2 is FQGNSA. J gave up 4 bases and V 6 bases, and 4 bases lay outside the gene matches. This CDR3 contains 14 residues.

In its sample, this clone was seen once. The chain employs TRBV5-4 and TRBJ2-1; TRBD1 matches 7 bases. The CDR3 has 13 residues. The germline CDR1 and CDR2 sequences are SGHNT and YYREEE (reference sequence). Unmatched junction bases numbered 9, after V lost 5 bases and J lost 10 bases. CDR3 sequence (DNA): TGTGCCAGCAGGACCGACAGGGAGCCGGAGCAGTTCTTC. Amino acid sequence: CASRTDREPEQFF.

This sequence joins TRBV25-1 and TRBJ1-3; tentatively, D is TRBD1 (6 bases). The CDR3 covers 14 residues. V was shortened by 11 bases and J by 0 bases, with 14 bases between the two germline ends. Germline V gives CDR1 MGHDK, CDR2 SYGVNS. Here the CDR3 reads CACADSSSGNTIYF. The DNA of the CDR3 is TGTGCCTGCGCGGACAGTTCCTCTGGAAACACCATATATTTT.

The rearrangement joins TRBV5-1 to TRBJ2-6; TRBD1 aligns across 8 bases. The CDR3 has 15 residues. Germline-derived CDR1 and CDR2 are SGHRS and YFSETQ. Trimming removed 3 bases from V and 2 bases from J; junction bases left unmatched: 1. CDR3 bases: TGCGCCAGCAGCTCACAGGGGGCTGGGGCCAACGTCCTGACTTTC. Translating it yields CASSSQGAGANVLTF.

The chain employs TRBV21-1 and TRBJ2-3; TRBD2 is taken as the D call from the table, unchecked against the DNA. TRBV21-1 is noted as a pseudogene. The CDR3 is made up of 19 amino acids. CDR3: CASSTGEVAGVRTPDTQYF. The CDR3 DNA sequence: TGTGCCAGCAGCACCGGGGAGGTAGCGGGAGTCCGTACGCCAGATACGCAGTATTTT.

This clone showed up just a few times. The chain joins TRBV29-1 to TRBJ1-4; D not certain. This CDR3 contains 12 residues. The V gene's germline CDR1 is SQVTM and CDR2 ANQGSEA. Trimming removed 5 bases from V and 4 bases from J, with 8 bases in between. In DNA, the CDR3 is TGCAGCGTTAGAGGGTATAATGAAAAACTGTTTTTT. This sequence encodes CSVRGYNEKLFF.

The chain links TRBV9 to TRBJ2-5; weak D call: TRBD1 (5 bases). The germline V gene encodes CDR1 SGDLS and CDR2 YYNGEE. CDR3 length: 16 amino acids. Trimming removed 3 bases from V and 4 bases from J, with 19 bases in between. The CDR3: CASSADFQKGPETQYF. The CDR3 DNA reads TGTGCCAGCAGCGCGGATTTTCAAAAGGGGCCAGAGACCCAGTACTTC.

V usage is TRBV4-1 and J usage is TRBJ2-7, with 8 bases identical to TRBD2. This CDR3 contains 15 residues. Germline V CDR1 and CDR2: MGHRA, YSYEKL. J lost 4 bases, V lost 1 base, and 6 bases had no gene match. The CDR3 protein is CASSQAAGGAYEQYF. In nucleotides, the CDR3 is TGCGCCAGCAGCCAAGCGGCCGGGGGGGCTTACGAGCAGTACTTC.

The V gene is TRBV9, the J gene TRBJ1-3; 7 bases map to TRBD1. Per the germline V gene, CDR1 is SGDLS and CDR2 is YYNGEE. After removal of 2 bases from V and 0 bases from J, the junction contained 5 bases not matched to a gene. The CDR3 has 16 amino acids. The CDR3 nucleotides read TGTGCCAGCAGCGTGGACAGGCCTTACTCTGGAAACACCATATATTTT. Its translation is CASSVDRPYSGNTIYF.